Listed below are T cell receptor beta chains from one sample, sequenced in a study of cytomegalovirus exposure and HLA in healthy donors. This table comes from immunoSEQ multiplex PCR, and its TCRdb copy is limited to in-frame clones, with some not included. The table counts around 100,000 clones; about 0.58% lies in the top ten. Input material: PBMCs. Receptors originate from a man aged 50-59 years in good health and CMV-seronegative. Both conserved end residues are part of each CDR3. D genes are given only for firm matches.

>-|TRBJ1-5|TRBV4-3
TGCGCCAGCAGCCAAGAAGAGGGCGCTCAGCCCCAGCATTTT
CASSQEEGAQPQHF
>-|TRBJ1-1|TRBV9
TGTGCCAGCAGTTTAAATAGTGACACTGAAGCTTTCTTT
CASSLNSDTEAFF
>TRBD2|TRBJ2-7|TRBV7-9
TGTGCCAGCAGCTCCGGACTAGCGGACGAGCAGTACTTC
CASSSGLADEQYF
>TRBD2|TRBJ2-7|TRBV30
TGTGCCTGGAGTGCTAGCGGGAGCGGCGAGCAGTACTTC
CAWSASGSGEQYF
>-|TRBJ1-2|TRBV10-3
TGTGCCATCAGTGACCACGCCGGGACAAAGGCTAACTATGGCTACACCTTC
CAISDHAGTKANYGYTF
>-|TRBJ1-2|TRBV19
TGTGCCAGTACCCCAAACACAGGGCCTGGATATGGCTACACCTTC
CASTPNTGPGYGYTF
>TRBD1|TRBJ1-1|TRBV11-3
TGTGCCAGCAGCTCCCGGACAGGGTACATGAACACTGAAGCTTTCTTT
CASSSRTGYMNTEAFF
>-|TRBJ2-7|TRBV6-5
TGTGCCAGTGGGCTCCACAGGGCGGACGAGCAGTACTTC
CASGLHRADEQYF
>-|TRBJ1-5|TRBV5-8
TGTGCCAGCAGCTTGGTCAGGGAAAATCAGCCCCAGCATTTT
CASSLVRENQPQHF
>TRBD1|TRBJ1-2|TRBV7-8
TGTGCCAGCAGCTTGGGGACAGGCTCTGCCTTCTATGGCTACACCTTC
CASSLGTGSAFYGYTF
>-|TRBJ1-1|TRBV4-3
TGCGCCAGCAGCCAATCCAGGGCGAACACTGAAGCTTTCTTT
CASSQSRANTEAFF
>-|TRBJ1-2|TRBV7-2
TGTGCCAGCAGTTCGTCTCACGCGTATGGCTACACCTTC
CASSSSHAYGYTF
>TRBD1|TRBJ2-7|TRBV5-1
TGCGCCAGCAGCTCGGGACAGGGGATTTCTTACGAGCAGTACTTC
CASSSGQGISYEQYF
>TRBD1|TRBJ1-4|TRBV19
TGTGCCAGTAGTAATGAGGGACAGGGAGATAAACTGTTTTTT
CASSNEGQGDKLFF
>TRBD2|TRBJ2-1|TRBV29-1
TGCAGCGTCCATAAGCGGGAGGAATCCTACAATGAGCAGTTCTTC
CSVHKREESYNEQFF
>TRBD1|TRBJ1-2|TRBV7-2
TGTGCCAGCAGCATGGGGACAGGGCTCGGCTACACCTTC
CASSMGTGLGYTF
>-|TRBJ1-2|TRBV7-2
TGTGCCAGCAGCTTAGGAGTCCCGGATGGCTACACCTTC
CASSLGVPDGYTF
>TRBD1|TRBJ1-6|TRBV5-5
TGTGCCAGCAGCACGATCGGGACAGGAAATAATTCACCCCTCCACTTT
CASSTIGTGNNSPLHF
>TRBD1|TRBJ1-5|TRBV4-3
TGCGCCAGCAGCCAGAGACAGGGCCCAGATCAGCCCCAGCATTTT
CASSQRQGPDQPQHF
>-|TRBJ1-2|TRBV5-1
TGCGCCAGCAGCTTGGTTGTGAGTGGAGAGTATGGCTACACCTTC
CASSLVVSGEYGYTF
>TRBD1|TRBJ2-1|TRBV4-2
TGTGCCAGCAGCCAAGATGGGGACAGCTACAATGAGCAGTTCTTC
CASSQDGDSYNEQFF
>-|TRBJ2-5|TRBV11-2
TGTGCCAGCAGCCAGGGTCGGAAAGAGACCCAGTACTTC
CASSQGRKETQYF
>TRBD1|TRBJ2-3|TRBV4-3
TGCGCCAGCAGCCGACGTCAGACAGGGGCCGCAGATACGCAGTATTTT
CASSRRQTGAADTQYF
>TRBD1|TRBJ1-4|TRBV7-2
TGTGCCAGCAGCTTAGAAGCAACAGGGGGTAATGAAAAACTGTTTTTT
CASSLEATGGNEKLFF
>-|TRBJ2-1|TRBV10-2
TGCGCCAGCAGACCTACTGACTACAATGAGCAGTTCTTC
CASRPTDYNEQFF
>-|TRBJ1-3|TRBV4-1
TGCGCCAGCAGCCAAGACGGGATCGACCTCTCATCTGGAAACACCATATATTTT
CASSQDGIDLSSGNTIYF
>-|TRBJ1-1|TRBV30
TGTGCCTGGAGTACTCTCATGAACACTGAAGCTTTCTTT
CAWSTLMNTEAFF
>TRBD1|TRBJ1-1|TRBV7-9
TGTGCCAGCAGCTCCGGGACAGGGACCACTGAAGCTTTCTTT
CASSSGTGTTEAFF
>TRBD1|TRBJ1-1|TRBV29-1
TGCAGCACTGGGACAGATAACATGAACACTGAAGCTTTCTTT
CSTGTDNMNTEAFF
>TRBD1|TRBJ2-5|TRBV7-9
TGTGCCAGCAGCTCATCAGGGAGAGGGGGCGCGGAGACCCAGTACTTC
CASSSSGRGGAETQYF
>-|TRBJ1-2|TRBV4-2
TGTGCCAGCTCGGCAGGGTCGGTCTATGGCTACACCTTC
CASSAGSVYGYTF
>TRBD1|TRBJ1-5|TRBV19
TGTGCCAGCACGGGACAGGGCGACCGCAATCAGCCCCAGCATTTT
CASTGQGDRNQPQHF
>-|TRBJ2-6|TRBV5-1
TGCGCCAGCAGCTTTTTGGGGGCTCCACTCGTCTCTGGGGCCAACGTCCTGACTTTC
CASSFLGAPLVSGANVLTF
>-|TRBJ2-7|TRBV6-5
TGTGCCAGCAGTTACTCCTCGGGGATCGCCTACGAGCAGTACTTC
CASSYSSGIAYEQYF
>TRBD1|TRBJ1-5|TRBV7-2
TGTGCCAGCAGCTTAGAAAGGGGGCATCAGCCCCAGCATTTT
CASSLERGHQPQHF
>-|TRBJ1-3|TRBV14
TGTGCCAGCAGCGCCCACAACGACAGAAACACCATATATTTT
CASSAHNDRNTIYF
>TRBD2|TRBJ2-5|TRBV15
TGTGCCACCAGCAGGGGGACTAGCCCTCGTACCCAGTACTTC
CATSRGTSPRTQYF
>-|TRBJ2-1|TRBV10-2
TGCGCCAGCAAAAACACCAATGAGCAGTTCTTC
CASKNTNEQFF
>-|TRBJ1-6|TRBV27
TGTGCCAGCAGTTTAAGGGCAGGGTTGGCGGCCCTCCACTTT
CASSLRAGLAALHF
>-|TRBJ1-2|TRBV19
TGTGCCAGTAGTATTAATTCAGTGGAGGGCTACACCTTC
CASSINSVEGYTF